This TCR beta chain is from a study of CD8 T cells in ankylosing spondylitis (TCRdb year 2017). As for the study more broadly: The study set out to find disease-linked TCR variants by profiling T cell receptor beta repertoires in ankylosing spondylitis patients and healthy donors. Peripheral blood was sampled, and synovial fluid was additionally collected from ankylosing spondylitis patients. In total, the full study cohort was made up of 100 to 140 healthy donors and about two dozen ankylosing spondylitis patients.

The research as a whole found: Significant enrichment of the disease-linked clones was reported in matched synovial fluid samples from ankylosing spondylitis patients. Blood from ankylosing spondylitis patients appeared to be characterized by a TCR beta motif made up of under ten highly homologous amino acid variants. Some motif variants had previously been reported in the synovial fluid and blood of reactive arthritis patients, which suggests shared mechanisms of disease initiation. A CD8+ phenotype was shown by the disease-linked clones, which were found at relatively low frequencies in peripheral blood.

The listed sequencing device is Illumina HiSeq 2500. TCR beta libraries were prepared by quantitative 5'-RACE with molecular barcodes. From the authors' description of their analysis: A new computational method, built on a probabilistic model of VDJ rearrangement, was used to identify disease-linked TCR variants. Using fastp trimming at Q25 and MiXCR clonotype assembly, TCRdb reanalyzed the public sequencing data and kept in-frame beta chains. Each entry merges the rows of one CDR3 protein and shows their most common DNA and genes. It is TCRdb's table, rather than the study itself, that gives the V and J calls and clone size. Here the sample has 100,000 to 150,000 distinct CDR3 sequences; approximately 17% occur a single time. 30% to 35% of the sample goes to the ten largest clones. This clonotype has a count of ten or more. No cognate antigen has been identified for it. Per-base quality was not reported, and no clone a single base away is much larger than it.

CDR1 and CDR2 were assigned from the germline V gene as MGHRA and YSYEKL. V ends up 0 bases short and J 7 bases short, with an unmatched junction base count of 5. There are 17 amino acids in the CDR3, from cysteine to phenylalanine inclusive. The retained sequence is limited to the CDR3, 51 bases, with the frame set at the first base. The sequence derives from a male donor with ankylosing spondylitis. The source material was blood, either unsorted or a sorted T cell fraction (not recorded which). This chain is built from TRBV4-1 and TRBJ1-6, with 11 bases matching TRBD1. The base sequence is TGCGCCAGCAGCCAAGACCCCGGGACAGGGGGAAATTCACCCCTCCACTTT. The translation is CASSQDPGTGGNSPLHF.